This TCR beta chain was observed in a study of monozygotic twins with inflammatory bowel disease. Note on this clonotype: Its antigen is undetermined.

TCRdb re-called the 5' RACE reads, yielding one record per CDR3 amino acid sequence without DNA. The record lists 350,000 to 500,000 distinct CDR3 sequences, of which the ten most abundant hold about 2.2%. Study-level findings and limits: IBD patients showed reduced TCRbeta diversity (inverse Simpson) versus healthy co-twins.

The sequence derives from a human donor with ulcerative colitis or Crohn's disease, or a healthy co-twin of an affected twin (not recorded which). Material for sequencing was blood.

This CDR3 is CASRWDRSSYNEQFF. The rearrangement uses TRBV2 and TRBJ2-1; TCRdb selects TRBD1, and the lack of DNA leaves this call unchecked. The CDR3 is 15 amino acids. CDR1 SNHLY and CDR2 FYNNEI come from the germline V gene.